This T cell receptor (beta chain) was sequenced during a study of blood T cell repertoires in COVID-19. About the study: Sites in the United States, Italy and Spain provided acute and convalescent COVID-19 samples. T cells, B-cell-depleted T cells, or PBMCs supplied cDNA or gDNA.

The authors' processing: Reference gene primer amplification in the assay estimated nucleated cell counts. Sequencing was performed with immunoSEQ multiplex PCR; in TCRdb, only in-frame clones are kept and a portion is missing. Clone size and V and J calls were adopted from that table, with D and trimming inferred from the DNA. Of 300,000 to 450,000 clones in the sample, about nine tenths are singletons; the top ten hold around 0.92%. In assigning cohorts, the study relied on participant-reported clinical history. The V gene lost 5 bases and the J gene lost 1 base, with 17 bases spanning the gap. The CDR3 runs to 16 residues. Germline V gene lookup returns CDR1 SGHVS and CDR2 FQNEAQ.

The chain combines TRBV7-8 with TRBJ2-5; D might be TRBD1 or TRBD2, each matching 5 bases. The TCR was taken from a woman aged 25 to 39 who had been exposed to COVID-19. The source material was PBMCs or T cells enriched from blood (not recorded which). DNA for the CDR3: TGTGCCAGCAGCCGAGGGGCGGGCACGACCCAAGAGACCCAGTACTTC. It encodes CASSRGAGTTQETQYF.